These 18 T cell receptor beta chains came from one sample sequenced in a study of T cell responses to AZD1222 COVID-19 vaccine. Libraries were prepared by immunoSEQ multiplex PCR; TCRdb keeps only in-frame clonotypes and omits some of them. The profile shows around 100,000 clones, roughly 84% of them singletons. The starting material was peripheral blood, obtained on day 0 of AZD1222 vaccination. All receptors derive from an adult in good health.

V is TRBV5-1 and J is TRBJ2-3; D possibly corresponds to TRBD2 (5 bases). The CDR3 covers 12 residues. The V and J ends lost 4 bases and 2 bases respectively, with 5 bases between them. From germline, CDR1 is SGHRS and CDR2 YFSETQ. The CDR3 spells CASSDYTDTQYF. In DNA, the CDR3 is TGCGCCAGCAGCGACTACACAGATACGCAGTATTTT.

This sequence joins TRBV7-2 and TRBJ1-6, with D unresolved. This CDR3 spans 14 amino acids. Germline assignment: CDR1 SGHTA and CDR2 FQGNSA. The ends were cut back, 0 bases at V and 3 bases at J, with 3 bases in the middle. CDR3 region: CASSLAGYNSPLHF. The CDR3 DNA reads TGTGCCAGCAGCTTAGCGGGCTATAATTCACCCCTCCACTTT.

The chain couples TRBV24-1 to TRBJ1-4; TRBD1 aligns across 10 bases. This CDR3 region has 14 residues. V lost 6 bases to trimming and J lost 6 bases; unmatched junction nucleotides: 3. CDR1 is KGHDR and CDR2 is SFDVKD in the germline V gene. The CDR3 reads CATSRQGADEKLFF. In DNA form, the CDR3 reads TGTGCCACCAGTAGACAGGGGGCCGATGAAAAACTGTTTTTT.

This clone occurred once. The chain combines TRBV2 with TRBJ1-2, with D perhaps TRBD1 (5 bases). This CDR3 contains 14 residues. Germline V gives CDR1 SNHLY, CDR2 FYNNEI. V lost 2 bases and J 4 bases, leaving 11 bases between the germline ends. The CDR3 region has the DNA TGTGCCAGCAGTGAACAAGGGGCGCGCTATGGCTACACCTTC. Its protein product is CASSEQGARYGYTF.

V gene TRBV14 combines with J gene TRBJ1-2, with D maybe TRBD1 (5 bases). The ends were cut back, 4 bases at V and 1 base at J, with 10 bases in the middle. CDR1 and CDR2 (germline): SGHDN, FVKESK. The CDR3 has 14 amino acids. DNA of the CDR3: TGTGCCAGCAGCCGTCTTAGGGGTAACTATGGCTACACCTTC. Protein sequence: CASSRLRGNYGYTF.

The V call is TRBV9, the J call TRBJ2-7, with D possibly matching TRBD1 (5 bases). Germline values: CDR1 SGDLS, CDR2 YYNGEE. The CDR3 loop spans 15 amino acids. V was cut by 0 bases and J by 3 bases, with 13 bases left in between. The CDR3: CASSVAPGHSYEQYF. The CDR3 nucleotides read TGTGCCAGCAGCGTAGCTCCCGGACATAGCTACGAGCAGTACTTC.

J is TRBJ2-1 and V is TRBV3-1 (or the pseudogene TRBV3-2); a weak D match, TRBD1 (6 bases). The CDR3 extends over 13 amino acids. Germline V gene sequence: CDR1 LGHDT, CDR2 YNNKEL (reference sequence). V was pared by 4 bases and J by 8 bases, with 12 bases between. The CDR3 loop reads CASSPTEGDEQFF. The CDR3 DNA reads TGTGCCAGCAGCCCAACTGAGGGGGATGAGCAGTTCTTC.

The chain has TRBV6-5 and TRBJ1-4, with D possibly being TRBD1 (5 bases). The CDR3 runs to 15 residues. CDR1 and CDR2 (germline): MNHEY, SVGAGI. Trimming shortened V by 6 bases and J by 7 bases, and 18 bases separated the two germline ends. The CDR3 sequence is CASRRTFLRGEKLFF. The CDR3 region has the DNA TGTGCCAGCAGGCGAACATTCCTGAGGGGTGAAAAACTGTTTTTT.

The V gene is TRBV19, the J gene TRBJ2-5, with D perhaps matching TRBD2 (6 bases). Trimming cost V 4 bases and J 5 bases, with 14 bases left between them. CDR3 length: 14 residues. The V gene's germline CDR1 is LNHDA and CDR2 SQIVND (reference sequence). CDR3 sequence: CASSTGRGYETQYF. CDR3 nucleotides: TGTGCCAGTAGTACCGGGAGAGGATATGAGACCCAGTACTTC.

The table lists this clone with a few counts. The chain combines TRBV6-5 with TRBJ1-1, with TRBD1 identical over 7 bases. Germline V gene lookup returns CDR1 MNHEY and CDR2 SVGAGI. The CDR3 contains 13 residues. Trimming at V came to 5 bases and at J to 6 bases, leaving 6 bases not matched to a gene. The CDR3 DNA reads TGTGCCAGCAGTCCGGACAGGTTTGCTGAAGCTTTCTTT. This gives the protein CASSPDRFAEAFF.

V is TRBV5-4 and J is TRBJ1-6; tentative D call: TRBD1 (6 bases). Per germline, CDR1 SGHNT and CDR2 YYREEE (reference sequence). V was shortened by 1 base and J by 8 bases, with 13 bases between the two germline ends. The CDR3 is made up of 15 amino acids. The CDR3 region has the DNA TGTGCCAGCAGCTTGAGGCAGGGGTCACATTCACCCCTCCACTTT. It codes for CASSLRQGSHSPLHF. The complete variable domain, with remaining parts taken from reference TRBV5-4 and TRBJ1-6, reads ETGVTQSPTHLIKTRGQQVTLRCSSQSGHNTVSWYQQALGQGPQFIFQYYREEENGRGNFPPRFSGLQFPNYSSELNVNALELDDSALYLCASSLRQGSHSPLHFGNGTRLTVT.

This sequence joins TRBV28 and TRBJ1-1; D unclear. The V end was cut by 2 bases, the J end by 4 bases, with 5 bases between. Per the germline V gene, CDR1 is MDHEN and CDR2 is SYDVKM. The CDR3 length is 12 residues. The CDR3 loop reads CASSLIATEAFF. The CDR3 nucleotides read TGTGCCAGCAGTTTAATAGCCACTGAAGCTTTCTTT.

The V gene is TRBV18, the J gene TRBJ1-4; D is ambiguous. The CDR3 loop spans 15 amino acids. V shed 3 bases and J shed 3 bases, with 11 bases lying between them. Per the germline V gene, CDR1 is KGHSH and CDR2 is LQKENI. The CDR3 is CASSPGGGSNEKLFF. As DNA, the CDR3 is TGTGCCAGCTCACCCGGCGGCGGCTCTAATGAAAAACTGTTTTTT.

The chain is built from TRBV6-2 or TRBV6-3 and TRBJ2-7; 7 bases fit TRBD1. The CDR3 consists of 12 residues. The germline gives CDR1 MNHEY, CDR2 SVGEGT. Trimming cost V 5 bases and J 4 bases; bases outside gene matches: 2. The DNA for the CDR3 is TGTGCCAGCAGTCAACAGGGGTACGAGCAGTACTTC. This codes for CASSQQGYEQYF.

This clone has a single count. This sequence joins TRBV3-1 (or the pseudogene TRBV3-2) and TRBJ2-2, with D perhaps TRBD1 (5 bases). In germline, CDR1 is LGHDT, CDR2 YNNKEL (reference sequence). Between the trimmed V and J ends, which lost 1 base and 4 bases, there was a span of 13 bases. This CDR3 comprises 16 residues. CDR3 in DNA: TGTGCCAGCAGCCAAGTGGCAGGGCATGGCACCGGGGAGCTGTTTTTT. Its translation: CASSQVAGHGTGELFF.

The rearrangement links TRBV11-3 to TRBJ1-1, with unresolved D. The CDR3 totals 13 residues. The germline V gene has CDR1 SGHNT and CDR2 YENEEA. V lost 5 bases, J lost 8 bases, and 15 bases lay in between. DNA of the CDR3: TGTGCCAGCAGCCCAGGCGGGCCATCCGAAGCTTTCTTT. Residues: CASSPGGPSEAFF.

This clone was seen only a few times. This sequence joins TRBV5-8 and TRBJ1-4; TRBD1 might be the D (5 bases). V lost 4 bases to trimming and J lost 7 bases, with 14 bases between them. Germline V CDR1 and CDR2: SGHTS, YDEGEE. This CDR3 has 14 amino acids. Written as DNA, the CDR3 is TGTGCCAGCAGCCACGGGGGGGTCGGTGAAAAACTGTTTTTT. Translated, it gives CASSHGGVGEKLFF.

V gene TRBV12-5 combines with J gene TRBJ1-5; 9 bases align to TRBD1. The trim removed 7 bases at V and 5 bases at J, leaving 9 bases unmatched. The length of the CDR3 is 15 residues. Looked up from germline, CDR1 is LGHNT and CDR2 is FRNRAP. CDR3 bases: TGTGCTAGTGTCTGGACAGGGGAGAGGGATCAGCCCCAGCATTTT. Its translation: CASVWTGERDQPQHF.